One and the same sample provided the 32 T cell receptor beta chains below, sequenced in a study of control samples from healthy donors and cancer patients. The method was immunoSEQ multiplex PCR; TCRdb's version includes in-frame clones alone and lacks a portion of them. The profile covers more than 70,000 clones, with about 95% appearing a single time and 2.8% taken by the ten largest. The sample was blood. These receptors originate from a woman under 40 in good health.

The genes are TRBV21-1 and TRBJ1-4; whether TRBD1, the table's D call, matches the DNA was not checked. TRBV21-1 has pseudogene status. The CDR3 has 16 amino acids. The CDR3 loop reads CASSKVLGGTNEKLFF. The CDR3 region has the DNA TGTGCCAGCAGCAAAGTTTTAGGGGGAACTAATGAAAAACTGTTTTTT.

CDR3 region: CATISPVPTEAFF. DNA for the CDR3: TGTGCCACTATATCACCAGTGCCCACTGAAGCTTTCTTT. The gene calls are TRBV6-5 and TRBJ1-1; D remains ambiguous. The length of the CDR3 is 13 residues. Germline V gene data show CDR1 as MNHEY and CDR2 as SVGAGI. V was clipped by 10 bases and J by 4 bases, with 16 bases between them.

The chain couples TRBV3-1 (or the pseudogene TRBV3-2) to TRBJ1-1; D is ambiguous. Trimming cost V 1 base and J 6 bases, with 12 bases left between them. The germline gives CDR1 LGHDT, CDR2 YNNKEL (reference sequence). The CDR3 is made up of 14 amino acids. CDR3 protein: CASSQGRKGAEAFF. The CDR3 bases are TGTGCCAGCAGCCAAGGCAGGAAGGGAGCTGAAGCTTTCTTT.

The DNA for the CDR3 is TGCGCCAGCAGCCAAGGAGTAAGTGGTTCCTACAATGAGCAGTTCTTC. Translation: CASSQGVSGSYNEQFF. The rearrangement joins TRBV4-1 to TRBJ2-1; D is uncertain. This CDR3 is 16 amino acids long. Trimming stripped 1 base from V and 1 base from J, with 11 bases between. Germline-derived CDR1 and CDR2 are MGHRA and YSYEKL.

This chain joins TRBV28 and TRBJ1-1; 9 bases agree with TRBD1. The germline V gene encodes CDR1 MDHEN and CDR2 SYDVKM. Trimming removed 5 bases from V and 4 bases from J; junction bases left unmatched: 5. The CDR3 extends over 14 amino acids. The CDR3 region has the DNA TGTGCCAGCAGTATGGGACAGGGACTCACTGAAGCTTTCTTT. Its translation: CASSMGQGLTEAFF.

The chain is built from TRBV9 and TRBJ2-1; TRBD2 is a possible D gene (5 bases). This CDR3 has 16 amino acids. With 4 bases removed from V and 8 bases from J, the gap between germline ends came to 22 bases. Germline V gene sequence: CDR1 SGDLS, CDR2 YYNGEE. The DNA for the CDR3 is TGTGCCAGCAGCTCACGATCGGATAGCGATCGACATGAGCAGTTCTTC. It specifies CASSSRSDSDRHEQFF.

This clone was recorded only once. The chain uses TRBV9 and TRBJ1-1; D is perhaps TRBD1 (6 bases). Germline V CDR1 and CDR2: SGDLS, YYNGEE. This CDR3 comprises 15 residues. Trimming left V 3 bases short and J 3 bases short, with 15 bases between. The CDR3 coding sequence is TGTGCCAGCAGCGACATAACAGGGTACGACACTGAAGCTTTCTTT. This encodes CASSDITGYDTEAFF.

As regards this clone: Additional DNA sequences in this sample encode the identical CDR3. This sequence joins TRBV6-5 and TRBJ1-1; no firm D call. The CDR3 length is 13 residues. Germline V CDR1 and CDR2: MNHEY, SVGAGI. V was cut by 2 bases and J by 1 base, with 5 bases left in between. The DNA for the CDR3 is TGTGCCAGCAGTTACGGGCAGAACACTGAAGCTTTCTTT. Translation: CASSYGQNTEAFF.

CDR3 nucleotide sequence: TGTGCCAGCAGTCAGGGAAATGGCTACACCTTC. It is translated as CASSQGNGYTF. The chain recombines TRBV6-5 with TRBJ1-2, with D possibly matching TRBD1 (5 bases). Between the trimmed V and J ends, which lost 5 bases and 6 bases, there was a span of 7 bases. The CDR3 loop spans 11 amino acids. Per germline, CDR1 MNHEY and CDR2 SVGAGI.

This chain joins TRBV9 and TRBJ2-6, with D uncertain. V was shortened by 0 bases and J by 9 bases, with 13 bases between the two germline ends. The CDR3 has 15 residues. Germline assignment: CDR1 SGDLS and CDR2 YYNGEE. DNA for the CDR3: TGTGCCAGCAGCGTAGATCTCCAGGCCCTCAACGTCCTGACTTTC. Amino acid sequence: CASSVDLQALNVLTF.

The CDR3 here is CASSIFGQGNTEAFF. In DNA, the CDR3 is TGTGCCAGCAGCATTTTTGGACAGGGAAACACTGAAGCTTTCTTT. This chain links TRBV7-9 with TRBJ1-1; the match to TRBD1 covers 8 bases. The V gene's germline CDR1 is SEHNR and CDR2 FQNEAQ (reference sequence). This CDR3 has 15 amino acids. V was clipped by 5 bases and J by 2 bases; unmatched bases: 7.

The J gene is TRBJ2-3, the V gene TRBV2, with 12 bases that match TRBD2. Germline CDR1 and CDR2: SNHLY and FYNNEI. The CDR3 consists of 15 residues. The J segment lost 1 base and the V segment lost 4 bases, leaving 0 bases of the junction unmatched. Written as DNA, the CDR3 is TGTGCCAGCAGTGGACTAGCGGGGGGCACAGATACGCAGTATTTT. This codes for CASSGLAGGTDTQYF.

The gene calls are TRBV6-2 or TRBV6-3 and TRBJ1-2; unclear D gene. Trimming removed 4 bases from V and 5 bases from J, with 20 bases in between. CDR3 length: 16 amino acids. Germline V gene lookup returns CDR1 MNHEY and CDR2 SVGEGT. The CDR3 protein is CASSLEGRGRVYGYTF. CDR3 DNA: TGTGCCAGCAGTTTGGAAGGGAGAGGGAGAGTATATGGCTACACCTTC.

This chain links TRBV5-6 with TRBJ1-6; D remains unclear. Germline V gene sequence: CDR1 SGHDT, CDR2 YYEEEE. V lost 4 bases, J lost 10 bases, and 18 bases lay in between. The CDR3 spans 15 residues. CDR3 DNA sequence: TGTGCCAGCAGCACGATACGGGAGTCTGGGTCACCCCTCCACTTT. Protein: CASSTIRESGSPLHF.

The rearrangement uses TRBV6-1 and TRBJ1-5; D possibly corresponds to TRBD1 (6 bases). V dropped 6 bases and J dropped 5 bases, with 8 bases sitting between them. CDR1 and CDR2 from the germline V gene are MNHNS and SASEGT. The CDR3 consists of 12 residues. The CDR3 protein is CASRNRDQPQHF. The CDR3 region has the DNA TGTGCCAGCAGGAACAGGGATCAGCCCCAGCATTTT.

The gene calls are TRBV5-1 and TRBJ1-1; D gene uncertain. V lost 0 bases and J lost 3, with 0 bases in between. Germline CDR1 SGHRS, CDR2 YFSETQ. The CDR3 runs to 11 residues. CDR3 DNA sequence: TGCGCCAGCAGCTTGGACACTGAAGCTTTCTTT. It translates to CASSLDTEAFF.

This clone appeared a few times. V is TRBV6-5 and J is TRBJ2-2, with D hard to call. The CDR3 length is 15 residues. Trimming took off 6 bases at V and 4 bases at J, with 15 bases between the two ends. The germline V gene has CDR1 MNHEY and CDR2 SVGAGI. This chain's CDR3 is CASRRESASTGELFF. The CDR3 nucleotides read TGTGCCAGCAGGAGAGAGTCTGCTAGCACCGGGGAGCTGTTTTTT.

This chain joins TRBV3-1 (or the pseudogene TRBV3-2) and TRBJ2-4, with a tentative D call TRBD2 (7 bases). Trimming removed 4 bases from V and 1 base from J, with 14 bases in between. Germline CDR1 reads LGHDT; CDR2 reads YNNKEL (reference sequence). The CDR3 extends over 16 amino acids. The CDR3 DNA sequence: TGTGCCAGCAGCCCCGAGGGAGGGGGGGCCAAAAACATTCAGTACTTC. Its protein product is CASSPEGGGAKNIQYF.

A single count supports this clone. V is TRBV7-9 and J is TRBJ2-7, with unresolved D. The germline gives CDR1 SEHNR, CDR2 FQNEAQ (reference sequence). The CDR3 length is 12 residues. V lost 5 bases and J 4 bases, leaving 9 bases between the germline ends. In nucleotides, the CDR3 is TGTGCCAGCAGCCGAACAAGTTACGAGCAGTACTTC. It translates to CASSRTSYEQYF.

The chain uses TRBV21-1 and TRBJ2-7. TRBV21-1 is an annotated pseudogene. The CDR3 is 12 amino acids. CDR3 amino acids: CARKTAQYEQYV. CDR3 sequence (DNA): TGTGCCAGGAAGACCGCTCAGTACGAGCAGTACGTC.

This clone came up once. This chain links TRBV18 with TRBJ1-1; TRBD1 matches 7 bases. CDR1 KGHSH and CDR2 LQKENI come from the germline V gene. The CDR3 runs 15 residues. With V trimmed by 3 bases and J by 10 bases, 14 bases remained unmatched. CDR3 protein: CASSPLTGVQDGAFF. The CDR3 bases are TGTGCCAGCTCACCCCTAACAGGGGTGCAAGATGGAGCTTTCTTT.

This chain uses TRBV2 with TRBJ1-6; 9 positions match TRBD1. The CDR3 is made up of 14 amino acids. Unmatched junction bases numbered 10, after V lost 10 bases and J lost 9 bases. CDR1 and CDR2 (germline): SNHLY, FYNNEI. CDR3 in amino acids: CATTREGQGSPLHF. DNA of the CDR3: TGTGCCACCACGAGGGAGGGACAGGGTTCACCCCTCCACTTT.

This clone has just a few counts. The chain combines TRBV29-1 with TRBJ1-3; D remains unclear. Trimming pared 6 bases from V and 0 bases from J, leaving 6 bases between. Germline V gives CDR1 SQVTM, CDR2 ANQGSEA. The CDR3 is made up of 12 amino acids. The CDR3 is CSVMSSGNTIYF. The CDR3 DNA follows: TGCAGCGTGATGAGCTCTGGAAACACCATATATTTT.

This chain joins TRBV6-6 and TRBJ1-2; no reliable D call. Trimming took 11 bases from V and 6 from J, leaving 22 bases between them. The germline V gene encodes CDR1 MNHNY and CDR2 SVGAGI (reference sequence). This CDR3 has 14 residues. Written as DNA, the CDR3 is TGTGCCGGCTGGGGTGGGGATTTCTATAATGGCTACACCTTC. Translating it yields CAGWGGDFYNGYTF.

V and J are TRBV5-1 and TRBJ1-3; D uncertain. This CDR3 is 14 amino acids long. Trimming pared 5 bases from V and 2 bases from J, leaving 11 bases between. Per germline, CDR1 SGHRS and CDR2 YFSETQ. The CDR3 sequence is CASSLEEPGNTIYF. The CDR3 bases are TGCGCCAGCAGTCTGGAAGAGCCTGGAAACACCATATATTTT.

This clone came up once. This chain links TRBV27 with TRBJ2-5; 8 positions match TRBD2. J gave up 5 bases and V 5 bases, and 10 bases lay outside the gene matches. The CDR3 is made up of 15 amino acids. Germline V gene sequence: CDR1 MNHEY, CDR2 SMNVEV (reference sequence). The CDR3 is CASSGLRRGEETQYF. In DNA form, the CDR3 reads TGTGCCAGCAGTGGTCTCCGGCGGGGGGAGGAGACCCAGTACTTC.

The CDR3 is CASSLYRTAQETQYF. In DNA form, the CDR3 reads TGCGCCAGCAGCCTCTACCGGACAGCCCAAGAGACCCAGTACTTC. The genes are TRBV5-1 and TRBJ2-5, with D perhaps matching TRBD1 (6 bases). Germline lookup yields CDR1 SGHRS and CDR2 YFSETQ. V gave up 4 bases and J gave up 1 base, with 14 bases separating them. This CDR3 is 15 amino acids long.

V and J are TRBV7-9 and TRBJ2-1, with D unclear. V was pared by 0 bases and J by 9 bases, with 9 bases between. Germline V gives CDR1 SEHNR, CDR2 FQNEAQ (reference sequence). CDR3 length equals 13 residues. CDR3 sequence (DNA): TGTGCCAGCAGCTTAGCGGCTTGGGGTGAGCAGTTCTTC. Protein sequence: CASSLAAWGEQFF.

The chain couples TRBV28 to TRBJ1-2, with D tentatively TRBD1 (5 bases). This CDR3 region has 12 residues. CDR1 is MDHEN, CDR2 SYDVKM, per germline. V was trimmed by 9 bases and J by 4 bases, leaving 12 bases between them. CDR3 loop: CASHRDVYGYTF. The CDR3 nucleotides read TGTGCCAGTCACCGGGACGTCTATGGCTACACCTTC.

The chain couples TRBV19 to TRBJ2-1; D might be TRBD2 (5 bases). V was pared by 3 bases and J by 0 bases, with 12 bases between. This CDR3 comprises 16 residues. The germline V gene has CDR1 LNHDA and CDR2 SQIVND (reference sequence). CDR3 residues: CASSISPGSSYNEQFF. For the CDR3, the DNA is TGTGCCAGTAGTATCTCCCCGGGAAGCTCCTACAATGAGCAGTTCTTC.

The rearrangement uses TRBV11-1 and TRBJ2-5, with unresolved D. Germline lookup yields CDR1 SGHAT and CDR2 FQDESV (reference sequence). The CDR3 runs to 11 residues. The V end lost 3 bases, the J end lost 4 bases, and 3 bases lay between the germline ends. The CDR3 DNA reads TGTGCCAGCAGCTTCCGAGAGACCCAGTACTTC. Residues: CASSFRETQYF. The entire variable domain, with the rest obtained from reference TRBV11-1 and TRBJ2-5, is as follows: EAEVAQSPRYKITEKSQAVAFWCDPISGHATLYWYRQILGQGPELLVQFQDESVVDDSQLPKDRFSAERLKGVDSTLKIQPAELGDSAMYLCASSFRETQYFGPGTRLLVL.

The chain combines TRBV18 with TRBJ2-1; 8 nucleotides match TRBD2. Germline assignment: CDR1 KGHSH and CDR2 LQKENI. V trimming: 3 bases; J trimming: 5 bases; junction bases outside the gene matches: 6. The CDR3 has 15 residues. This CDR3 reads CASSPGLAADNEQFF. CDR3 in DNA: TGTGCCAGCTCACCCGGACTAGCCGCCGACAATGAGCAGTTCTTC.